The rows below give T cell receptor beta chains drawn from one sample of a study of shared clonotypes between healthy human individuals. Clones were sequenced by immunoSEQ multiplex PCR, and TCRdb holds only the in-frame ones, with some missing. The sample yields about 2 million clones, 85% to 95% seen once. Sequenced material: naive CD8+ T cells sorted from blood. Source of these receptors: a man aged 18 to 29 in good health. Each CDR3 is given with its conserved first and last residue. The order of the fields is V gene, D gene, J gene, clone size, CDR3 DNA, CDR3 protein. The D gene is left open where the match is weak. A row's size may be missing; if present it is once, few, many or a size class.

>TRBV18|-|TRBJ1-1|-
TGTGCCAGCTCACCGCCTGGGGCGAACACTGAAGCTTTCTTT
CASSPPGANTEAFF
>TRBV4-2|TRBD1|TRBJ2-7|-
TGTGCCAGCAGCCAGGAGGACAGGAGAGCCTACGAGCAGTACTTC
CASSQEDRRAYEQYF
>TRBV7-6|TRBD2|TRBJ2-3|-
TGTGCCAGCAGCTTAGGGGGTGGTGGGACTAGCATCGCAGATACGCAGTATTTT
CASSLGGGGTSIADTQYF
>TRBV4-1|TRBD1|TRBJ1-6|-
TGCGCCAGCAGCCAACCGGGACAGGTCGATTCACCCCTCCACTTT
CASSQPGQVDSPLHF
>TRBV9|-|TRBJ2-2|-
TGTGCCAGCACCGAGACCGGGACCTCGAACACCGGGGAGCTGTTTTTT
CASTETGTSNTGELFF
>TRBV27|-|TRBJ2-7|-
TGTGCCAGCAGTCCCGGTCGCGTAGTGGGTTACGAGCAGTACTTC
CASSPGRVVGYEQYF
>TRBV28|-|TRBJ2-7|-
TGTGCCAGCAGTTTGGGGGACCCCTACGAGCAGTACTTC
CASSLGDPYEQYF
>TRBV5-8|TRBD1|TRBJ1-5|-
TGTGCCAGCAGCCGTCCGGGACAGTGGAATCAGCCCCAGCATTTT
CASSRPGQWNQPQHF
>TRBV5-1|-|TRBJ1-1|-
TGCGCCAGCAGCTTGGATTTGCAGTCGAACACTGAAGCTTTCTTT
CASSLDLQSNTEAFF
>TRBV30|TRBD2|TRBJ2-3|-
TGTGCCTGGAGCCTCGTAGGGCGGGAGGGAGATACGCAGTATTTT
CAWSLVGREGDTQYF
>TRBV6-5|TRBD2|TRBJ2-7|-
TGTGCCAGCAGTTACTCTAGCGGGGAATTTTCCTACGAGCAGTACTTC
CASSYSSGEFSYEQYF
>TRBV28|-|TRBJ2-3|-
TGTGCCAGCAGTTTAAGGGGGGGCGGATATACGCAGTATTTT
CASSLRGGGYTQYF
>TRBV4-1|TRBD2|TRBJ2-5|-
TGCGCCAGCAGCCAAGACTCTAGCGGGATAAGAGAGACCCAGTACTTC
CASSQDSSGIRETQYF
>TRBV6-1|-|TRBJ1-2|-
TGTGCCAGCAGTGAAGGGGCATTCGGTGGCTACACCTTC
CASSEGAFGGYTF
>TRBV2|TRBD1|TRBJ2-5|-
TGTGCCAGCAGTGGGGGACAGGGATATCAAGAGACCCAGTACTTC
CASSGGQGYQETQYF
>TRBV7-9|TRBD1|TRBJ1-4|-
TGTGCCAGCAGCAGGACAGGCGTGGCTGAAAAACTGTTTTTT
CASSRTGVAEKLFF
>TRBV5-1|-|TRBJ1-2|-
TGCGCCAGCAGCCACTACCTCGGAGGGGCCGGTGGCTACACCTTC
CASSHYLGGAGGYTF
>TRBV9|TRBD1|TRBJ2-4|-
TGTGCCAGCAGCGTAGGTTTCCGGGACAGGGGAGGGTTTCAGTACTTC
CASSVGFRDRGGFQYF
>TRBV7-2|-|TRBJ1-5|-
TGTGCCAGCAGCTTAAGTAGTCAATTGCAGCCCCAGCATTTT
CASSLSSQLQPQHF
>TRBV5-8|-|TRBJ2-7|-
TGTGCCAGCAGCCCGGCTCCGGAATTTCTTCACTACGAGCAGTACTTC
CASSPAPEFLHYEQYF
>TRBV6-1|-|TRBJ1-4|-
TGTGCCAGCAGTGAAGGGGCGGCGACTAATGAAAAACTGTTTTTT
CASSEGAATNEKLFF
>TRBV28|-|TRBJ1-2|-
TGTGCCAGCAGTTTATTTGACCTAAACTATGGCTACACCTTC
CASSLFDLNYGYTF
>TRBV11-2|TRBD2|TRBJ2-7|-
TGTGCCAGCAGCTACGGGACTAGCGGTCCTACCTACGAGCAGTACTTC
CASSYGTSGPTYEQYF
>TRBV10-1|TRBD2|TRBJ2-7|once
TGCGCCAGCAGTGAGGGGTTAGCGGGATACGAGCAGTACTTC
CASSEGLAGYEQYF
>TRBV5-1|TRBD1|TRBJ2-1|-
TGCGCCAGCAGCCCAGGACAGGGGGTCAGCTCCTACAATGAGCAGTTCTTC
CASSPGQGVSSYNEQFF
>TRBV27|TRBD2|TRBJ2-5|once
TGTGCCAGCAGTTTAATAGGGAGGGAAGAGACCCAGTACTTC
CASSLIGREETQYF
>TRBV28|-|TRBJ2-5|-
TGTGCCAGCAGTCCCCTGGACCTAGAGGCGACCCAGTACTTC
CASSPLDLEATQYF
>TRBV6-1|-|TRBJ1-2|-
TGTGCCAGCAGTGAATCTCTCAGGGTTAAGACCTTC
CASSESLRVKTF
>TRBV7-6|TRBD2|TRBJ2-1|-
TGTGCCAGCAGCCCTTTGGCGGGAGGGCCGGACAATGAGCAGTTCTTC
CASSPLAGGPDNEQFF
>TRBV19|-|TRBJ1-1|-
TGTGCCAGTTCCCTGTTTATGAACACTGAAGCTTTCTTT
CASSLFMNTEAFF
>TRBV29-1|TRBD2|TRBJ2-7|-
TGCAGCGCAGTGGGCGGGAGCGCCTACGAGCAGTACTTC
CSAVGGSAYEQYF
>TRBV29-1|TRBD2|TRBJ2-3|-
TGCAGCGGACGGGGACTAGCGGATAAAAGCACAGATACGCAGTATTTT
CSGRGLADKSTDTQYF
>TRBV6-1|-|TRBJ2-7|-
TGTGCCAGCGATTATAGCCCGAGCTACGAGCAGTACTTC
CASDYSPSYEQYF
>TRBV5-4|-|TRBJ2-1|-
TGTGCCAGCAGCACGGACGCCTACAATGAGCAGTTCTTC
CASSTDAYNEQFF
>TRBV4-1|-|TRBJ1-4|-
TGCGCCAGCAGCCAAGATCAGGAGGAAAAACTGTTTTTT
CASSQDQEEKLFF
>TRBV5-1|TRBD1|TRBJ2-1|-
TGCGCCAGCAGCGAACACCCCGGGACAGCCTCCTACAATGAGCAGTTCTTC
CASSEHPGTASYNEQFF